The clone carrying this T cell receptor (beta chain) occurred a few times. Its antigen remains unknown. The data originate from a study of shared clonotypes between healthy human individuals. Broader study findings: The study generally estimated greater richness for naive than memory subsets.

Some clones are missing from TCRdb's copy, which holds only in-frame ones; the method was immunoSEQ multiplex PCR. This repertoire shows roughly 1 million clones, about 75% found once; its top ten account for approximately 1.3%. The sequence derives from a man aged 18 to 30 in good health. The sequenced sample consisted of memory CD4+ T cells sorted from blood. Indicated subset: CD45RA-negative fraction.

As DNA, the CDR3 is TGTGCCAGCAGTCCATCGGGCGGGACTTTCTATGGCTACACCTTC. Translated, it gives CASSPSGGTFYGYTF. V usage is TRBV2 and J usage is TRBJ1-2, with D perhaps TRBD1 (5 bases). CDR1 and CDR2 from the germline V gene are SNHLY and FYNNEI. CDR3 size: 15 residues. The V end lost 5 bases, the J end lost 4 bases, and 17 bases lay between the germline ends.